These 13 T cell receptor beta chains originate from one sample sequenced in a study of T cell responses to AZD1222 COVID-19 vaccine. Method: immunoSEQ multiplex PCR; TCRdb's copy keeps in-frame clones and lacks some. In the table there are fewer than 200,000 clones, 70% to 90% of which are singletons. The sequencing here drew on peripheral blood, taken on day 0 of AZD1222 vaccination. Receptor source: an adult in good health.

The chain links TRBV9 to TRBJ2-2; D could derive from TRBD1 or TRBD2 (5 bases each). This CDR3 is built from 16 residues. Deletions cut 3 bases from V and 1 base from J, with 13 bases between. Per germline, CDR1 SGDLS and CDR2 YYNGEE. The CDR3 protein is CASSASGTVNTGELFF. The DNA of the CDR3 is TGTGCCAGCAGCGCCTCCGGGACGGTGAACACCGGGGAGCTGTTTTTT.

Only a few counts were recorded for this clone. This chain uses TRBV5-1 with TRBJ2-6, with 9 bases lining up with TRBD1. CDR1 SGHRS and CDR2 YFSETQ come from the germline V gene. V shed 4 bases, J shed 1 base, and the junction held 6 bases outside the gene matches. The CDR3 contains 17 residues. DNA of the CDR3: TGCGCCAGCAGCACCGACAGGGGGGAATCTGGGGCCAACGTCCTGACTTTC. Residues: CASSTDRGESGANVLTF. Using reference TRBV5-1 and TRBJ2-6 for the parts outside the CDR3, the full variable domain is KAGVTQTPRYLIKTRGQQVTLSCSPISGHRSVSWYQQTPGQGLQFLFEYFSETQRNKGNFPGRFSGRQFSNSRSEMNVSTLELGDSALYLCASSTDRGESGANVLTFGAGSRLTVL.

CDR3 nucleotide sequence: TGTGCCAGCAGTGGACAGGCTCGAAATTCACCCCTCCACTTT. Its protein product is CASSGQARNSPLHF. V usage is TRBV2 and J usage is TRBJ1-6, with D possibly TRBD1 on 6 matching bases. The CDR3 is made up of 14 amino acids. V was clipped by 4 bases and J by 7 bases, with 11 bases between them. The V gene's germline CDR1 is SNHLY and CDR2 FYNNEI.

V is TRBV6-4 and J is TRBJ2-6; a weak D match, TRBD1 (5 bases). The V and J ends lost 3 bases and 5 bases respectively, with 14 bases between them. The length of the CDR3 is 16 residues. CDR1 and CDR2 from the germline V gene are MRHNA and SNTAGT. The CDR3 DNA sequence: TGTGCCAGCAGTGAGATTGGGCAGGGTCGGGCCAACGTCCTGACTTTC. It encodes CASSEIGQGRANVLTF.

The DNA for the CDR3 is TGTGCCAGCAGACCGCAGGGGGCCGGTGGCTACACCTTC. Its translation is CASRPQGAGGYTF. V usage is TRBV28 and J usage is TRBJ1-2; 8 bases match TRBD1. V dropped 6 bases and J dropped 7; count of bases not matched to a gene: 7. CDR1 and CDR2 from the germline V gene are MDHEN and SYDVKM. The CDR3 runs 13 residues.

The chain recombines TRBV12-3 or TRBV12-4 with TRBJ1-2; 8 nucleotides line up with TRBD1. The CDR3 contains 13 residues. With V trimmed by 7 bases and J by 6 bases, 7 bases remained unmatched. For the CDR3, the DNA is TGTGCCAGCACCTGGACAGGGAGCCATGGCTACACCTTC. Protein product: CASTWTGSHGYTF.

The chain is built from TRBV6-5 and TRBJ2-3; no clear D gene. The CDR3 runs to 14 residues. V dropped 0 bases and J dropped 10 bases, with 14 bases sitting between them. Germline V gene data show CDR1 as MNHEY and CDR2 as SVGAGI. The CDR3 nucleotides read TGTGCCAGCAGTTACTCAAGAGATTGGTCCTCGCAGTATTTT. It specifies CASSYSRDWSSQYF.

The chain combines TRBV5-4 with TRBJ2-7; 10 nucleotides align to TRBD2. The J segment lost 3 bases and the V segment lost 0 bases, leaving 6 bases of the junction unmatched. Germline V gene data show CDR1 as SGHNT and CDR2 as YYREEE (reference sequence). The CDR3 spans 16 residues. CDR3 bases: TGTGCCAGCAGCTTGGGCGAACTAGCGGGGAGCTACGAGCAGTACTTC. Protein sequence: CASSLGELAGSYEQYF. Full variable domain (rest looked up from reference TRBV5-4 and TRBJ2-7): ETGVTQSPTHLIKTRGQQVTLRCSSQSGHNTVSWYQQALGQGPQFIFQYYREEENGRGNFPPRFSGLQFPNYSSELNVNALELDDSALYLCASSLGELAGSYEQYFGPGTRLTVT.

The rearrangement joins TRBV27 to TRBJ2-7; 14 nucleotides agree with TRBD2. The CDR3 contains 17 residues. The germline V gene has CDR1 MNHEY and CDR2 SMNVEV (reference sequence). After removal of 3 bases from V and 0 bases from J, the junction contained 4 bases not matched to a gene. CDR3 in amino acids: CASSLTSGGVSSYEQYF. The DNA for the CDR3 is TGTGCCAGCAGTTTGACTAGCGGGGGGGTGAGCTCCTACGAGCAGTACTTC.

CDR3 nucleotide sequence: TGTGCCAGCAGCTTGCCCGCGGGGGGCTTGAACACTGAAGCTTTCTTT. Translated, it gives CASSLPAGGLNTEAFF. The rearrangement uses TRBV5-5 and TRBJ1-1; perhaps TRBD1 as D (6 bases). Germline lookup yields CDR1 SGHKS and CDR2 YYEKEE (reference sequence). The length of the CDR3 is 16 residues. Trimming took off 1 base at V and 0 bases at J, with 13 bases between the two ends.

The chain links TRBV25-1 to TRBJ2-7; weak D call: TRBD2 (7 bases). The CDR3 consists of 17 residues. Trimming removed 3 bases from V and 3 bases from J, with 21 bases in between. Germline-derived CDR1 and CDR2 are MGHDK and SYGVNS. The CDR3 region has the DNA TGTGCCAGCAGTGATCAAGGGAGGGACATCCAGCACTACGAGCAGTACTTC. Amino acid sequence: CASSDQGRDIQHYEQYF.

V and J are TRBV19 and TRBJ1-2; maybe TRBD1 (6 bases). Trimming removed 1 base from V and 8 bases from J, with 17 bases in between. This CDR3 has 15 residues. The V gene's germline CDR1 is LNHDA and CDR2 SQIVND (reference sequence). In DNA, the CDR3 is TGTGCCAGTAGTATAGGTAACAGGGTTGTAGACGGCTACACCTTC. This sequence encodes CASSIGNRVVDGYTF.

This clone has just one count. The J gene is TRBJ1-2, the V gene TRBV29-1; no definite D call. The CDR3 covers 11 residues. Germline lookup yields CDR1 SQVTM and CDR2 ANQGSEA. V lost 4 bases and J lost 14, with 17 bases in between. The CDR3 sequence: CSVAGAAEATF. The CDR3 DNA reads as TGCAGCGTTGCAGGAGCGGCTGAGGCAACCTTC.